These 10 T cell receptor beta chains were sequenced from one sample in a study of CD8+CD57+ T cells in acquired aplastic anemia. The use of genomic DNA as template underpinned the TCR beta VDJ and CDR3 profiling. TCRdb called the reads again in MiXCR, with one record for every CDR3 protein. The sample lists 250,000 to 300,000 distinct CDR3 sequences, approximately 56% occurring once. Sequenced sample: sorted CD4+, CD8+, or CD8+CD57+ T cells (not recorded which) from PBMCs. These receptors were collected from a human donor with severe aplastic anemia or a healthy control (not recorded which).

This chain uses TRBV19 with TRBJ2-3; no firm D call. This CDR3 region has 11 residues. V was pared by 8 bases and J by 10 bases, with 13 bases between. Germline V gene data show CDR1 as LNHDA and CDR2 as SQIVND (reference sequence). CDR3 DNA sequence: TGTGCCAGTCGAGTGGGCAACGCGCAGTATTTT. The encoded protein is CASRVGNAQYF.

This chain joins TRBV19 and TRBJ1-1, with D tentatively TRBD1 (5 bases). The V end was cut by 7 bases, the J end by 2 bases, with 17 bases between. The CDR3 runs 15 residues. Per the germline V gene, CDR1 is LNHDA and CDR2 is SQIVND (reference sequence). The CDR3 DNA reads TGTGCCAGTAAGGCATTTGTGGGGCTTAACACTGAAGCTTTCTTT. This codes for CASKAFVGLNTEAFF.

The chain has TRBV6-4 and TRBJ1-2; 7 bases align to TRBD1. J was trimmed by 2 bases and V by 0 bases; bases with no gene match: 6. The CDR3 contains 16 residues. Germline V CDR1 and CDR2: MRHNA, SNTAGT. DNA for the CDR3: TGTGCCAGCAGTGACTCCCCGGACAGGCCCAACTATGGCTACACCTTC. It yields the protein CASSDSPDRPNYGYTF.

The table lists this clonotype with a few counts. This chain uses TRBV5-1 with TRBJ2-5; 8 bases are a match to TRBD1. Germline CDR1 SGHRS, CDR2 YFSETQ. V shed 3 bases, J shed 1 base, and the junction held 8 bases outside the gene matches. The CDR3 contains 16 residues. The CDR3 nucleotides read TGCGCCAGCAGCTACTACCACAGGGGGGTCCAAGAGACCCAGTACTTC. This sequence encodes CASSYYHRGVQETQYF.

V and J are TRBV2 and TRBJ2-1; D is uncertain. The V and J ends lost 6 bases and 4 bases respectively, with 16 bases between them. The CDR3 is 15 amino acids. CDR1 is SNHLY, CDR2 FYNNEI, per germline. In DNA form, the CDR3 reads TGTGCCAGCAGCTTGGGCCGACGCTCTTACAATGAGCAGTTCTTC. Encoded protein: CASSLGRRSYNEQFF.

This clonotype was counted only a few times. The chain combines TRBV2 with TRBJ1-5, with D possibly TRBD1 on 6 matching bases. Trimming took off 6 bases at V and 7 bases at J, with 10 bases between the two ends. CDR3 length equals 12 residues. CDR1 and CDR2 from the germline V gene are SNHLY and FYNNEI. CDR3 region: CASRTGLQPQHF. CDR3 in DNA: TGTGCCAGCAGAACAGGGTTACAGCCCCAGCATTTT.

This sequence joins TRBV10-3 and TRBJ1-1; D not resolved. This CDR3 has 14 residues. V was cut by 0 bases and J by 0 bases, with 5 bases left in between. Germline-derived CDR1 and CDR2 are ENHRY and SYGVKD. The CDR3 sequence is CAISESEMNTEAFF. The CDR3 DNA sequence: TGTGCCATCAGTGAGTCGGAGATGAACACTGAAGCTTTCTTT.

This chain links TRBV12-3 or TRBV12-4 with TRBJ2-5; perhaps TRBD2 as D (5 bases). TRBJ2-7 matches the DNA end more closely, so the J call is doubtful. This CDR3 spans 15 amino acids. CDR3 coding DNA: TGTGCCAGCAGTTTAGTGCCGGTGGGAGCGTACGAGCAGTACTTC. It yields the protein CASSLVPVGAYEQYF.

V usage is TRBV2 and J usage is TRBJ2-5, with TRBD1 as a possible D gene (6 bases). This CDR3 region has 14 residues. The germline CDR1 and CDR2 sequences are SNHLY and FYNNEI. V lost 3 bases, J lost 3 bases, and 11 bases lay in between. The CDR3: CASSDPEGEETQYF. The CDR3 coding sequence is TGTGCCAGCAGTGATCCAGAGGGGGAAGAGACCCAGTACTTC. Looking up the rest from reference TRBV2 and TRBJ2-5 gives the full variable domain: EPEVTQTPSHQVTQMGQEVILRCVPISNHLYFYWYRQILGQKVEFLVSFYNNEISEKSEIFDDQFSVERPDGSNFTLKIRSTKLEDSAMYFCASSDPEGEETQYFGPGTRLLVL.

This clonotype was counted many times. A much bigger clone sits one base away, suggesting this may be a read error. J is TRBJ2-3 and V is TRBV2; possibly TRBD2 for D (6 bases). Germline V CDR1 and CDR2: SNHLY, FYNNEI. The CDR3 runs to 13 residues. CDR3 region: CVEGGADADTQYF. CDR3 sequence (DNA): TGTGTTGAGGGCGGGGCTGACGCAGATACGCAGTATTTT.